This T cell receptor beta chain came from a study of blood T cell repertoires in COVID-19. At the level of the study: Researchers got acute and convalescent COVID-19 samples from the United States, Italy and Spain. T cells, B-cell-depleted T cells, or PBMCs provided the cDNA or gDNA that served as material.

Authors' processing steps: Using reference gene primer amplification, nucleated cell counts were estimated. Assay: immunoSEQ multiplex PCR; the TCRdb copy retains only in-frame clones and omits some. V and J calls and clone size come straight from that table; D and trimming were deduced from the DNA. The sample includes about 70,000 clones, roughly four fifths seen only once; the top ten take 25% to 30%. This CDR3 spans 15 amino acids. Trimming cost V 6 bases and J 5 bases; bases outside gene matches: 9. The germline V gene encodes CDR1 LNHDA and CDR2 SQIVND (reference sequence). The sample was peripheral blood. The chain recombines TRBV19 with TRBJ1-4, with 7 nucleotides matching TRBD1. This receptor was taken from an elderly woman with active or convalescent COVID-19. CDR3 nucleotide sequence: TGTGCCAGTAGCCTGGAACAGGGGTACAATGAAAAACTGTTTTTT. As protein: CASSLEQGYNEKLFF.